The TCR beta chain under discussion was sequenced for a study of shared clonotypes between healthy human individuals. For the study at large: Donors consisted of a couple of women and three men between 18 and 49. Broader study findings: It was expected that sequencing depth would affect clonotype sharing among donors. Compared with clonotypes that all four donors shared, non-shared clonotypes had lower generation probabilities.

This CDR3 is built from 14 residues. Germline V gives CDR1 LNHDA, CDR2 SQIVND (reference sequence). Trimming shortened V by 9 bases and J by 0 bases, and 14 bases separated the two germline ends. On this clone itself: Its antigen is as yet unknown.

Only in-frame clones appear in the TCRdb table, and some are missing; sequencing was by immunoSEQ multiplex PCR. Of roughly 2.5 million clones in the sample, roughly nine tenths are singletons; the top ten hold roughly 0.14%. The specimen sequenced was naive CD4+ T cells sorted from blood. Subset described: CD45RA+ positively selected. The V call is TRBV19, the J call TRBJ1-1, with D perhaps TRBD1 (6 bases). This clonotype originated in a man younger than 30 in good health. This chain's CDR3 is CASKQGLMNTEAFF. As DNA, the CDR3 is TGTGCCAGCAAACAGGGTCTTATGAACACTGAAGCTTTCTTT.